This passage covers 6 T cell receptor beta chains from one sample sequenced in a study of T cell responses to AZD1222 COVID-19 vaccine. Measured with immunoSEQ multiplex PCR; TCRdb has only the in-frame clones, and not every one. The sample has 90,000 to 120,000 clones, approximately 90% seen once. This specimen was peripheral blood, taken 28 days after the second AZD1222 dose. These receptors all come from an adult who received the AZD1222 COVID-19 vaccine.

This clone was observed a single time. Other nucleotide sequences in the sample specify the same CDR3. The chain combines TRBV9 with TRBJ2-7, with D unclear. Germline values: CDR1 SGDLS, CDR2 YYNGEE. The V end lost 4 bases, the J end lost 0 bases, and 11 bases lay between the germline ends. This CDR3 region has 14 residues. In nucleotides, the CDR3 is TGTGCCAGCAGCCCCCCCGGAAGCTCCTACGAGCAGTACTTC. The encoded protein is CASSPPGSSYEQYF.

The chain joins TRBV6-5 to TRBJ2-7; 12 positions agree with TRBD2. The germline gives CDR1 MNHEY, CDR2 SVGAGI. The CDR3 is 15 residues long. The V segment lost 6 bases and the J segment 1 base; nucleotides outside the gene matches: 4. The DNA of the CDR3 is TGTGCCAGCAGCCGTGGACTAGCGGGATCCTACGAGCAGTACTTC. It specifies CASSRGLAGSYEQYF.

The V and J genes are TRBV5-1 and TRBJ2-2; TRBD2 aligns across 8 bases. Trimming at V came to 3 bases and at J to 1 base, leaving 5 bases not matched to a gene. Per germline, CDR1 SGHRS and CDR2 YFSETQ. CDR3 size: 16 residues. CDR3 nucleotides: TGCGCCAGCAGCTCAACTAGCGGTGTGAACACCGGGGAGCTGTTTTTT. Translated: CASSSTSGVNTGELFF.

The chain combines TRBV6-5 with TRBJ2-3; D uncertain. V lost 0 bases and J lost 2, with 6 bases in between. CDR1 and CDR2 from the germline V gene are MNHEY and SVGAGI. This CDR3 region has 14 residues. The CDR3 spells CASSYSRTTDTQYF. In DNA, the CDR3 is TGTGCCAGCAGTTACTCTAGAACCACAGATACGCAGTATTTT.

This chain uses TRBV30 with TRBJ1-6; TRBD1 is a possible D gene (6 bases). The CDR3 consists of 15 residues. In germline, CDR1 is GTSNPN, CDR2 SVGIG (reference sequence). The V end lost 0 bases, the J end lost 6 bases, and 12 bases lay between the germline ends. Here the CDR3 reads CAWSVLSGVNSPLHF. In DNA, the CDR3 is TGTGCCTGGAGTGTACTCTCAGGGGTTAATTCACCCCTCCACTTT.

CDR3 DNA: TGTGCCAGCAGTGAAGAGCGGGGGGGCTTCAGTGAGCAGTTCTTC. Residues: CASSEERGGFSEQFF. The rearrangement links TRBV2 to TRBJ2-1, with TRBD2 matching 10 bases. With 1 base clipped from V and 9 bases from J, the junction kept 6 bases outside the gene matches. Germline CDR1 SNHLY, CDR2 FYNNEI. This CDR3 comprises 15 residues.